This T cell receptor (beta chain) was sequenced for a study of control samples from healthy donors and cancer patients. This CDR3 contains 13 residues. Germline CDR1 is SNHLY and CDR2 is FYNNEI. V gave up 7 bases and J gave up 8 bases, with 17 bases separating them. The assay was immunoSEQ multiplex PCR, and TCRdb's table has in-frame clones only and misses some. The table includes tens of thousands of clones, 80% to 90% detected once. This chain joins TRBV2 and TRBJ1-2; D is perhaps TRBD1 (6 bases). This receptor was taken from a woman between 50 and 59 years old with head and neck cancer. Specimen: PBMCs. In DNA form, the CDR3 reads TGTGCCAGCACGGTCGGGGGGCGACGAGGCTACACCTTC. Protein sequence: CASTVGGRRGYTF.